Given below is one TCR beta chain in context. Trimming stripped 8 bases from V and 0 bases from J, with 9 bases between. Germline values: CDR1 SQVTM, CDR2 ANQGSEA. The CDR3 loop spans 12 amino acids. The data belong to a study of T cells after yellow fever vaccination. Study summary: Researchers used SMART-Seq v4 Ultra Low Input to prepare fractions that had low cell numbers.

Making TCR cDNA involved 5'RACE template switching, which added UMIs and a universal primer site. TCRdb passed the 5' RACE reads through MiXCR, listing each CDR3 protein once. The sample yields a few hundred thousand distinct CDR3 sequences, 17% seen once. The chain carries TRBV29-1 and TRBJ2-3; D remains ambiguous. This sample comprised PBMCs, obtained less than 6 days after the first yellow fever vaccination. The clonotype originates from a man younger than 35 who received the YFV17D yellow fever vaccine. The CDR3 region is CSLLLSTDTQYF. The CDR3 DNA reads TGCAGCCTACTCCTGAGCACAGATACGCAGTATTTT.